These 21 T cell receptor beta chains were all obtained from the same sample, sequenced in a study of cytomegalovirus exposure and HLA in healthy donors. The PCR ran on 60 Vbeta and 13 Jbeta primers. Produced via immunoSEQ multiplex PCR; TCRdb's table is partial and in-frame only. The sample comprises around 150,000 clones, about 80% of which are singletons, and about 4.7% rests with the top ten. The sample taken for sequencing was PBMCs. These receptors all stem from a man aged 25-40 years in good health and CMV-seronegative.

The V gene is TRBV7-8, the J gene TRBJ1-2; maybe TRBD1 (6 bases). This CDR3 comprises 14 residues. CDR1 and CDR2 (germline): SGHVS, FQNEAQ. V was clipped by 5 bases and J by 3 bases, with 13 bases between them. CDR3 in DNA: TGTGCCAGCAGCCCATGGGACAACTACTATGGCTACACCTTC. It is translated as CASSPWDNYYGYTF. The whole variable domain, remainder taken from reference TRBV7-8 and TRBJ1-2, is GAGVSQSPRYKVAKRGQDVALRCDPISGHVSLFWYQQALGQGPEFLTYFQNEAQLDKSGLPSDRFFAERPEGSVSTLKIQRTQQEDSAVYLCASSPWDNYYGYTFGSGTRLTVV.

This chain connects TRBV7-5 to TRBJ2-5; the table calls TRBD2, which could not be checked here. TRBV7-5 is given as a pseudogene. The CDR3 sequence is 17 residues long. The CDR3 protein is CVRSLTGTSGVQETQYF. CDR3 bases: TGTGTCAGAAGCTTAACCGGGACTAGCGGGGTCCAAGAGACCCAGTACTTC.

In nucleotides, the CDR3 is TGTGCCAGCAGCCTAGGAGGAGCAACCTCTGGAAACACCATATATTTT. Protein product: CASSLGGATSGNTIYF. The chain links TRBV9 to TRBJ1-3; unclear D gene. Germline CDR1 is SGDLS and CDR2 is YYNGEE. Trimming pared 4 bases from V and 0 bases from J, leaving 14 bases between. The CDR3 runs 16 residues. The variable domain in full, completed from reference TRBV9 and TRBJ1-3, reads DSGVTQTPKHLITATGQRVTLRCSPRSGDLSVYWYQQSLDQGLQFLIQYYNGEERAKGNILERFSAQQFPDLHSELNLSSLELGDSALYFCASSLGGATSGNTIYFGEGSWLTVV.

This chain uses TRBV30 with TRBJ2-5, with D tentatively TRBD2 (6 bases). The better agreement between TRBJ2-7 and the DNA end casts doubt on the J call. From germline, CDR1 is GTSNPN and CDR2 SVGIG (reference sequence). This CDR3 contains 15 residues. The CDR3 spells CAWSVLGGIPYEQYF. Here the CDR3 DNA reads TGTGCCTGGAGTGTACTGGGGGGTATCCCCTACGAGCAGTACTTC.

This clone was found once. The rearrangement joins TRBV27 to TRBJ2-3, with TRBD1 matching over 9 bases. The V and J ends lost 6 bases and 1 base, in that order; junction bases with no gene match: 5. The CDR3 is 15 residues long. Germline loops: CDR1 MNHEY, CDR2 SMNVEV (reference sequence). The CDR3 here is CASRVRDRGTDTQYF. DNA for the CDR3: TGTGCCAGCAGAGTCCGGGACAGGGGCACAGATACGCAGTATTTT.

CDR3 DNA sequence: TGTGCCAGCAGCGTAGACAGCTATGCAACTAATGAAAAACTGTTTTTT. The encoded protein is CASSVDSYATNEKLFF. The chain has TRBV7-9 and TRBJ1-4; tentatively, D is TRBD1 (5 bases). The V and J ends lost 5 bases and 0 bases respectively, with 13 bases between them. CDR3 size: 16 residues. The germline V gene encodes CDR1 SEHNR and CDR2 FQNEAQ (reference sequence).

The chain has TRBV7-6 and TRBJ2-5; 7 nucleotides line up with TRBD1. The germline V gene encodes CDR1 SGHVS and CDR2 FNYEAQ. The CDR3 sequence is 13 residues long. Trimming took 5 bases from V and 6 from J; bases not matched to a gene: 6. Here the CDR3 reads CASSVGQVKTQYF. CDR3 coding DNA: TGTGCCAGCAGCGTAGGACAGGTTAAGACCCAGTACTTC.

The chain employs TRBV25-1 and TRBJ1-2; TRBD1 might be the D (6 bases). V was pared by 5 bases and J by 4 bases, with 20 bases between. The germline V gene encodes CDR1 MGHDK and CDR2 SYGVNS. The CDR3 consists of 16 residues. The CDR3 sequence: CASSPSQGLPLYGYTF. The CDR3 region has the DNA TGTGCCAGCAGTCCATCTCAGGGGCTCCCTCTCTATGGCTACACCTTC.

The CDR3 protein is CASSPPNTDTQYF. In DNA, the CDR3 is TGCGCCAGCAGCCCCCCTAACACAGATACGCAGTATTTT. The chain combines TRBV4-3 with TRBJ2-3; unclear D gene. Trimming pared 4 bases from V and 2 bases from J, leaving 7 bases between. From germline, CDR1 is LGHNA and CDR2 YSLEER. This CDR3 spans 13 amino acids.

The chain uses TRBV5-5 and TRBJ1-2; TRBD1 matches at 7 bases. Germline V gene lookup returns CDR1 SGHKS and CDR2 YYEKEE (reference sequence). The CDR3 spans 15 residues. The trim removed 0 bases at V and 4 bases at J, leaving 6 bases unmatched. Written as DNA, the CDR3 is TGTGCCAGCAGCTTGGAAAGGGGGCGCGGCTATGGCTACACCTTC. Translating gives CASSLERGRGYGYTF. The complete variable domain, with remaining parts taken from reference TRBV5-5 and TRBJ1-2, reads DAGVTQSPTHLIKTRGQQVTLRCSPISGHKSVSWYQQVLGQGPQFIFQYYEKEERGRGNFPDRFSARQFPNYSSELNVNALLLGDSALYLCASSLERGRGYGYTFGSGTRLTVV.

CDR3 sequence: CAWSGLRTVVSRGNTIYF. CDR3 in DNA: TGTGCCTGGAGTGGCTTGCGGACAGTCGTCTCGCGGGGAAACACCATATATTTT. This chain uses TRBV30 with TRBJ1-3, with D possibly TRBD1 on 6 matching bases. The germline V gene encodes CDR1 GTSNPN and CDR2 SVGIG (reference sequence). Trimming shortened V by 1 base and J by 4 bases, and 23 bases separated the two germline ends. There are 18 residues in the CDR3.

The chain recombines TRBV4-3 with TRBJ1-5; no clear D gene. This CDR3 region has 15 residues. Germline V CDR1 and CDR2: LGHNA, YSLEER. V was pared by 4 bases and J by 1 base, with 11 bases between. CDR3: CASSLGPLSNQPQHF. CDR3 nucleotide sequence: TGCGCCAGCAGCCTTGGGCCCCTAAGCAATCAGCCCCAGCATTTT.

This clone occurred a few times. The chain is built from TRBV28 and TRBJ2-3; the match to TRBD2 covers 13 bases. Losses at the gene ends were 4 bases for V and 4 bases for J; bases not matched to a gene: 5. Germline V CDR1 and CDR2: MDHEN, SYDVKM. CDR3 length: 16 amino acids. The DNA for the CDR3 is TGTGCCAGCAGTTGGGGGACTAGCGGGACTGCAGATACGCAGTATTTT. Protein sequence: CASSWGTSGTADTQYF.

This chain joins TRBV5-6 and TRBJ1-5; D not resolved. Between the trimmed V and J ends, which lost 4 bases and 10 bases, there was a span of 12 bases. The CDR3 contains 12 residues. Germline CDR1 reads SGHDT; CDR2 reads YYEEEE. The CDR3 protein is CASSASGLPQHF. CDR3 sequence (DNA): TGTGCCAGCAGCGCTAGCGGACTCCCCCAGCATTTT.

This clone has a single count. This chain uses TRBV5-1 with TRBJ2-5; weak D call: TRBD1 (5 bases). V was cut by 4 bases and J by 2 bases, with 9 bases left in between. This CDR3 has 13 amino acids. Per germline, CDR1 SGHRS and CDR2 YFSETQ. This chain's CDR3 is CASSLQGQETQYF. The CDR3 nucleotides read TGCGCCAGCAGCCTCCAGGGTCAAGAGACCCAGTACTTC.

This clone occurred once. The chain recombines TRBV2 with TRBJ1-1; D gene unclear. Germline V gene lookup returns CDR1 SNHLY and CDR2 FYNNEI. The CDR3 has 11 amino acids. V lost 8 bases and J 8 bases, leaving 12 bases between the germline ends. For the CDR3, the DNA is TGTGCCAGCCCGCAATCGAGCGAAGCTTTCTTT. Translating gives CASPQSSEAFF. Supplemented by reference TRBV2 and TRBJ1-1, the full variable domain reads EPEVTQTPSHQVTQMGQEVILRCVPISNHLYFYWYRQILGQKVEFLVSFYNNEISEKSEIFDDQFSVERPDGSNFTLKIRSTKLEDSAMYFCASPQSSEAFFGQGTRLTVV.

In DNA form, the CDR3 reads TGTGCCAGCAGTTTATCCCCCCGGGTAGAGACCCAGTACTTC. Residues: CASSLSPRVETQYF. The chain recombines TRBV27 with TRBJ2-5, with D uncertain. Germline V gene sequence: CDR1 MNHEY, CDR2 SMNVEV (reference sequence). The CDR3 covers 14 residues. V lost 0 bases to trimming and J lost 4 bases, with 9 bases between them.

The chain has TRBV6-1 and TRBJ2-3, with 10 bases lining up with TRBD1. V shed 6 bases, J shed 3 bases, and the junction held 6 bases outside the gene matches. The CDR3 spans 15 residues. Germline V gene lookup returns CDR1 MNHNS and CDR2 SASEGT. CDR3: CASSPRDRGTDTQYF. The CDR3, as DNA: TGTGCCAGCAGCCCCCGGGACAGGGGTACAGATACGCAGTATTTT.

The chain is built from TRBV11-3 and TRBJ2-5, with TRBD1 as a possible D gene (6 bases). The CDR3 spans 14 residues. Per the germline V gene, CDR1 is SGHNT and CDR2 is YENEEA. V shed 5 bases and J shed 1 base, with 11 bases lying between them. The CDR3 sequence: CASSPGQSQETQYF. The CDR3 DNA follows: TGTGCCAGCAGCCCCGGACAGAGCCAAGAGACCCAGTACTTC. Complete variable domain (other parts from reference TRBV11-3 and TRBJ2-5): EAGVVQSPRYKIIEKKQPVAFWCNPISGHNTLYWYLQNLGQGPELLIRYENEEAVDDSQLPKDRFSAERLKGVDSTLKIQPAELGDSAVYLCASSPGQSQETQYFGPGTRLLVL.

CDR3 loop: CASSQGWRRGTDTQYF. Here the CDR3 DNA reads TGCGCCAGCAGCCAAGGGTGGAGGCGCGGCACAGATACGCAGTATTTT. The chain carries TRBV4-3 and TRBJ2-3; TRBD2 is a possible D gene (5 bases). CDR3 length: 16 amino acids. V was pared by 1 base and J by 1 base, with 12 bases between. The germline V gene encodes CDR1 LGHNA and CDR2 YSLEER.

Concerning this clone itself: Germline and junction disagree at one end, which may indicate a read error. The CDR3 nucleotides read TGTTCCAGCAGTCTGTCCGGGGAGCCCCAGCATTTT. This sequence encodes CSSSLSGEPQHF. The rearrangement links TRBV7-9 to TRBJ1-5; the D is unclear. This CDR3 is 12 amino acids long. Germline loops: CDR1 SEHNR, CDR2 FQNEAQ (reference sequence).